A single sample is the source of the 3 T cell receptor beta chains below, sequenced in a study of T-cell reconstitution after alpha-beta-depleted transplantation in children. Preparation of the TCRbeta library used unique molecular identifiers. TCRdb reprocessed the PCR reads with MiXCR, giving one entry per CDR3 protein. The table has roughly 350,000 distinct CDR3 sequences, about 9.3% seen once. Sequencing was performed on PBMCs from the stem cell graft donor, taken from the stem cell graft. The receptors come from a human donor who donated a stem cell graft to a child with acute lymphoblastic leukemia.

This clonotype was detected only a few times. The chain has TRBV6-2 or TRBV6-3 and TRBJ2-1; 8 bases agree with TRBD2. The CDR3 runs 17 residues. CDR1 and CDR2 (germline): MNHEY, SVGEGT. V was pared by 6 bases and J by 4 bases, with 14 bases of the junction left unmatched. CDR3 protein: CASSPGLAPLLYNEQFF. The CDR3 DNA reads as TGTGCCAGCAGCCCAGGACTAGCTCCCCTTCTATACAATGAGCAGTTCTTC.

J is TRBJ2-1 and V is TRBV5-1; 7 positions agree with TRBD1. From germline, CDR1 is SGHRS and CDR2 YFSETQ. The CDR3 extends over 14 amino acids. Trimming removed 4 bases from V and 1 base from J; junction bases left unmatched: 2. The CDR3 DNA reads TGCGCCAGCAGCCCGGGACAGTCCTACAATGAGCAGTTCTTC. This gives the protein CASSPGQSYNEQFF.

This clonotype was detected a few times. The chain couples TRBV9 to TRBJ2-3; TRBD2 aligns across 8 bases. Germline V gene lookup returns CDR1 SGDLS and CDR2 YYNGEE. V dropped 0 bases and J dropped 2; count of bases not matched to a gene: 2. CDR3 size: 15 residues. This CDR3 is CASSVALADTDTQYF. CDR3 bases: TGTGCCAGCAGCGTAGCACTAGCGGACACAGATACGCAGTATTTT.